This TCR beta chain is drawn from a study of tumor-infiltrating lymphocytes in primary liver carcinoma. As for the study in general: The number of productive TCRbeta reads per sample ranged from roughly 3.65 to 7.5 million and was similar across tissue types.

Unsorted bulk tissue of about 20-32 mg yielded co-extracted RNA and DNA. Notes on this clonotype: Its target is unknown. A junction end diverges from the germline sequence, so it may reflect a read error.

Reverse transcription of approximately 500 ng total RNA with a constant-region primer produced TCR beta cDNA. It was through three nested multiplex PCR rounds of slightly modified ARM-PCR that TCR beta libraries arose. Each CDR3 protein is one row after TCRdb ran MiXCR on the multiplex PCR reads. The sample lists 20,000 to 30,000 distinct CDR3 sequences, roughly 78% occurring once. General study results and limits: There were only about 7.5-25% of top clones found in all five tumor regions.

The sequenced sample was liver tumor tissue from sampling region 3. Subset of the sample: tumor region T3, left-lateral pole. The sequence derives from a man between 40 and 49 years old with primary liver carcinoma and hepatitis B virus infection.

The CDR3 reads CAITKQSGLSGGFSYEQYF. The CDR3 nucleotides are TGTGCCATCACCAAACAATCGGGACTATCGGGAGGGTTCTCCTACGAGCAGTATTTC. The chain links TRBV10-3 to TRBJ2-7; 8 bases fit TRBD2. The CDR3 is made up of 19 amino acids. Germline assignment: CDR1 ENHRY and CDR2 SYGVKD.